The rows below give T cell receptor beta chains drawn from one sample of a study of T cells in localized non-small cell lung cancer. Profiled with immunoSEQ multiplex PCR; TCRdb holds only in-frame clones, not every one. The sample includes about 30,000 clones, 87% of them seen just once. The starting material was peripheral blood, obtained before any cancer treatment. The source is a male donor older than 55 with stage I lung adenocarcinoma. The CDR3 runs from the conserved cysteine through the conserved F or W. A D gene is named only where the DNA matches it firmly. A clone size is listed for some rows: how often the clone was seen (once, few, many), or a class if it is expanded.

TGTGCCAGCAGTGATGGAAGGAAGCCAGATACGCAGTATTTT	CASSDGRKPDTQYF	NA	NA	TRBV2	TRBJ2-3
TGTGCCAGCAGCTTAGACTCCGGGACCGGCACTGAAGCTTTCTTT	CASSLDSGTGTEAFF	NA	NA	TRBV7-2	TRBJ1-1
TGTGCCAGCTCATTAGGGACAGGGGCAACTGAAGCTTTCTTT	CASSLGTGATEAFF	TRBD1	NA	TRBV18	TRBJ1-1
TGTGCCAGCAGCCAATTCGGGCAGGGAAATAACGAGCAGTACTTC	CASSQFGQGNNEQYF	NA	NA	TRBV16	TRBJ2-7
TGTGCCAGCAGCCTCGATCCAGATACGCAGTATTTT	CASSLDPDTQYF	NA	NA	TRBV7-2	TRBJ2-3
TGTGCCTGGACGACAGGGATAGGAAAAGAGACCCAGTACTTC	CAWTTGIGKETQYF	TRBD1	NA	TRBV30	TRBJ2-5
TGTGCCAGCAGCACTGGCGCACGGCCGCCCGGGGAGCTGTTTTTT	CASSTGARPPGELFF	NA	NA	TRBV7-6	TRBJ2-2
TGTGCCAGCAGCGTAGGTCTAGCGGGGATGTACGAGCAGTACTTC	CASSVGLAGMYEQYF	TRBD2	NA	TRBV9	TRBJ2-7
TGTGCCAGCAGTTTACAGGCTACAGCGGAAGCTTTCTTT	CASSLQATAEAFF	NA	NA	TRBV27	TRBJ1-1
TGTGCCAGCAGCTTTTCTGGCTTCTCTGGAAACACCATATATTTT	CASSFSGFSGNTIYF	NA	once	TRBV7-9	TRBJ1-3
TGTGCCAGCGGGGCTAGCGGGTGGACAGATACGCAGTATTTT	CASGASGWTDTQYF	TRBD2	NA	TRBV2	TRBJ2-3
TGTGCCAGCAGCTCTCAGGGCGTCGGTGCCGGGGAGCTGTTTTTT	CASSSQGVGAGELFF	NA	NA	TRBV11-3	TRBJ2-2
TGCGCCAGCAGCCCGGGCGCCGGCCAGCTCCACGAGCAGTACTTC	CASSPGAGQLHEQYF	NA	NA	TRBV4-3	TRBJ2-7
TGTGCCAGCAGTTTTAGGGGGGGCTACACCTTC	CASSFRGGYTF	NA	once	TRBV6-1	TRBJ1-2
TGTGCCAGCAGCGAACCCCGTACAGGGCCCCAGGGTGGCTACACCTTC	CASSEPRTGPQGGYTF	NA	NA	TRBV5-4	TRBJ1-2
TGTGCCAGCAGGATAGGGACTAGCGGGGCAGATACGCAGTATTTT	CASRIGTSGADTQYF	TRBD2	few	TRBV2	TRBJ2-3
TGTGCCAGCATCTCCGACGAGGCGCCTAATTCACCCCTCCACTTT	CASISDEAPNSPLHF	NA	NA	TRBV6-5	TRBJ1-6
TGTGCCAGCAGCTTGGATCCGGGACCGAATAATTCACCCCTCCACTTT	CASSLDPGPNNSPLHF	NA	NA	TRBV5-5	TRBJ1-6
TGTGCCAGCAGTAGGACAGGCGGCACCTACAATGAGCAGTTCTTC	CASSRTGGTYNEQFF	TRBD1	NA	TRBV9	TRBJ2-1
TGTGCCAGCAGTCGTGACAGTTTCCAGCCCCAGCATTTT	CASSRDSFQPQHF	NA	NA	TRBV2	TRBJ1-5
TGCGCCAGCAACGAACCGCAGGGGACTGAAGCTTTCTTT	CASNEPQGTEAFF	NA	few	TRBV5-1	TRBJ1-1
TGCGCCAGTCGAGCCAACTATGGCTACACCTTC	CASRANYGYTF	NA	NA	TRBV5-1	TRBJ1-2
TGTGCCAGCACTAAAGGGGGGGAAAACATTCAGTACTTC	CASTKGGENIQYF	NA	NA	TRBV11-2	TRBJ2-4
TGTGCTAGTATGGCGTGGGCGTCAGATACGCAGTATTTT	CASMAWASDTQYF	NA	once	TRBV12-5	TRBJ2-3
TGCGCCAGCAGCCCGCACATGGAGCTATACGAGCAGTACTTC	CASSPHMELYEQYF	NA	NA	TRBV5-1	TRBJ2-7
TGTGCCAGCTCACCACGGGACAGCGCCCCAGATACGCAGTATTTT	CASSPRDSAPDTQYF	TRBD1	NA	TRBV18	TRBJ2-3
TGTGCCAGCAGTCCTCGGGTTTTAGCCAAAAACATTCAGTACTTC	CASSPRVLAKNIQYF	NA	NA	TRBV27	TRBJ2-4
TGTGCCAGCAGCGACAGGGGGTTGGGCACTGAAGCTTTCTTT	CASSDRGLGTEAFF	TRBD1	NA	TRBV6-1	TRBJ1-1
TGTGCCAGCAGTTTAGGGTATGGGGGGGCCTCAAGCTACGAGCAGTACTTC	CASSLGYGGASSYEQYF	NA	NA	TRBV28	TRBJ2-7
TGTGCCAGCAGCTCACAGTATGGCTACACCTTC	CASSSQYGYTF	NA	NA	TRBV7-9	TRBJ1-2
TGTGCCAGCAGCGCACGTAGTCTAGCGGGATCCACCGGGGAGCTGTTTTTT	CASSARSLAGSTGELFF	TRBD2	NA	TRBV9	TRBJ2-2
TGTGCCTGGGCCGGGATGATGAACACTGAAGCTTTCTTT	CAWAGMMNTEAFF	NA	NA	TRBV30	TRBJ1-1
TGTGCCAGCAGTTATCAGGGGGGTGGGCAGCCCCAGCATTTT	CASSYQGGGQPQHF	TRBD1	NA	TRBV27	TRBJ1-5
TGTGCCATCAGTGAGTTGGGGGAGGGCGGCTACACCTTC	CAISELGEGGYTF	NA	NA	TRBV10-3	TRBJ1-2
TGTGCCAGTAGTAGGGGGACTAGCGGGTTCGATGAGCAGTTCTTC	CASSRGTSGFDEQFF	TRBD2	NA	TRBV19	TRBJ2-1
TGCGCCAGCTCCCCCGGCATCCTAACCCGGAGGGCAAACACTGAAGCTTTCTTT	CASSPGILTRRANTEAFF	NA	NA	TRBV4-1	TRBJ1-1
TGTGCTAGTGGTTTCTCCGGACTAGTCGGAGATACGCAGTATTTT	CASGFSGLVGDTQYF	TRBD2	NA	TRBV12-5	TRBJ2-3
TGCGCCAGCAGCTCAGGTCGAGGCAACAGGGGCTCTGGGGCCAACGTCCTGACTTTC	CASSSGRGNRGSGANVLTF	TRBD1	NA	TRBV5-1	TRBJ2-6
TGTGCCAGCAGCCGCGAGGGGGGTGGGAATTCACCCCTCCACTTT	CASSREGGGNSPLHF	NA	NA	TRBV5-6	TRBJ1-6
TGCGCCAGCAGCTTGGTCGGGCAGGGAAGTGCTGAAGCTTTCTTT	CASSLVGQGSAEAFF	NA	NA	TRBV5-1	TRBJ1-1
TGCGCCAGCAGCTTGGTTCCCGGGACCAACTATGGCTACACCTTC	CASSLVPGTNYGYTF	NA	NA	TRBV5-1	TRBJ1-2
TGCAGCGTCCGGCCCCGGCCCGGAGAATCAGATACGCAGTATTTT	CSVRPRPGESDTQYF	NA	NA	TRBV29-1	TRBJ2-3
TGTGCCATCACCCCCGGGGAGTTGGCCCAATGGGAGCAGTACTTC	CAITPGELAQWEQYF	NA	NA	TRBV10-3	TRBJ2-7
TGCGCCAGCAGCTTGGTGGCAGGGGAAGGCACCGGGGAGCTGTTTTTT	CASSLVAGEGTGELFF	NA	once	TRBV5-1	TRBJ2-2
TGCGCCAGCAGCCCGCCGGGCGAAGTGACAGATACGCAGTATTTT	CASSPPGEVTDTQYF	NA	NA	TRBV5-1	TRBJ2-3
TGTGCCAGCAGCTTGGTCCGGGACAGGGACTACGAGCAGTACTTC	CASSLVRDRDYEQYF	TRBD1	NA	TRBV5-6	TRBJ2-7
TGCGCCAGCCGGCTTCAGGGGACTAGTGAAAAACTGTTTTTT	CASRLQGTSEKLFF	NA	NA	TRBV5-1	TRBJ1-4
TGTGCCAGCATCCCCCGGGCCTCGTCCTACGAGCAGTACTTC	CASIPRASSYEQYF	NA	NA	TRBV6-6	TRBJ2-7
TGTGCCAGCAGACCCCCCGGGACAGGGGATCGTAGCGATGGCTACACCTTC	CASRPPGTGDRSDGYTF	TRBD1	NA	TRBV7-9	TRBJ1-2
TGTGCCAGCAGCCCCCAGAAATTGGCGGGTTCGGGCACTGAAGCTTTCTTT	CASSPQKLAGSGTEAFF	NA	NA	TRBV7-9	TRBJ1-1
TGTGCCTGGGGGAGCTGGAGTGAGCAGTTCTTC	CAWGSWSEQFF	NA	few	TRBV30	TRBJ2-1
TGTGCCAGCTCACCCCTCGACAGGGCGGATTCACCCCTCCACTTT	CASSPLDRADSPLHF	TRBD1	NA	TRBV18	TRBJ1-6
TGTGCCAGCAGCTTAATCCCGGGGGGGAACACCGGGGAGCTGTTTTTT	CASSLIPGGNTGELFF	TRBD2	NA	TRBV7-2	TRBJ2-2
TGCGCCAGCAGCCAAATTGGGCGGGGCTTCCAAGAGACCCAGTACTTC	CASSQIGRGFQETQYF	NA	NA	TRBV4-3	TRBJ2-5
TGTGCCAGACGGACTAGCGGGGGAGATACGCAGTATTTT	CARRTSGGDTQYF	TRBD2	NA	TRBV2	TRBJ2-3
TGTGCCAGCAGTTACTCGGTCACACACTCTGGAAACACCATATATTTT	CASSYSVTHSGNTIYF	NA	NA	TRBV6-5	TRBJ1-3
TGTGCCAGCAGTGAAATCTTGGGCCGGACGGTGGAGACCCAGTACTTC	CASSEILGRTVETQYF	NA	few	TRBV6-1	TRBJ2-5
TGTGCCAGCAGCCCGGGGGGGGCCAGGGAGACCCAGTACTTC	CASSPGGARETQYF	TRBD2	NA	TRBV7-3	TRBJ2-5